This T cell receptor (beta chain) was sequenced in a study of blood T cell repertoires in COVID-19. Study as a whole: The study drew acute and convalescent COVID-19 samples from the United States, Italy and Spain. From T cells, B-cell-depleted T cells, or PBMCs came the material, which was cDNA or gDNA.

This clone was seen a single time. Looked up from germline, CDR1 is LNHDA and CDR2 is SQIVND (reference sequence). The V gene end was trimmed by 6 bases and the J gene end by 3 bases; junction bases not matched to a gene: 6. This CDR3 spans 15 amino acids. In the original processing: Amplification from reference gene primers served as the basis for estimated nucleated cell counts. Using immunoSEQ multiplex PCR, the repertoire was profiled, and TCRdb retains in-frame clones only, with some absent. That table supplies the V and J calls and clone size; D and trimming were determined from the DNA. The sample yields roughly 200,000 clones, about 76% seen once. Seattle patients were enrolled during active infection and followed longitudinally.

This sequence originates from a woman aged 35 to 49 with COVID-19, enrolled during active disease. Sequences were obtained from peripheral blood. The chain uses TRBV19 and TRBJ2-2; 8 bases align to TRBD2. The CDR3 nucleotides are TGTGCCAGTAGCCCCCGGGGGGGGTACACCGGGGAGCTGTTTTTT. It codes for CASSPRGGYTGELFF. Supplemented by reference TRBV19 and TRBJ2-2, the full variable domain reads DGGITQSPKYLFRKEGQNVTLSCEQNLNHDAMYWYRQDPGQGLRLIYYSQIVNDFQKGDIAEGYSVSREKKESFPLTVTSAQKNPTAFYLCASSPRGGYTGELFFGEGSRLTVL.